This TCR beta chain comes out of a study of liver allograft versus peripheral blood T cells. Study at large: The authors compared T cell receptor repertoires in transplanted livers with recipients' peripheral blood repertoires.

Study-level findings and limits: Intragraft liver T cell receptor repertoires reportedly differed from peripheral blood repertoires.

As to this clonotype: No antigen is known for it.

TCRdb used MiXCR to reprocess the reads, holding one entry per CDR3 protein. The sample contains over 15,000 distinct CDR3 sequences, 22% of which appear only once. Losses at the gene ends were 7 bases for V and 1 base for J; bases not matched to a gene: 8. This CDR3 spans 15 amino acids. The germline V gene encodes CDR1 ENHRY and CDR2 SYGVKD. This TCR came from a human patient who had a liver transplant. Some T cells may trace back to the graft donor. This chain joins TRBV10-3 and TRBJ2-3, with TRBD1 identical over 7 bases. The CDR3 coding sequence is TGTGCCATCAACAAACAGGGGACCCGCACAGATACGCAGTATTTT. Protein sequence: CAINKQGTRTDTQYF.